This is a list of T cell receptor beta chains from one sample in a study of regulatory T cells in long-lasting Graves disease. Via MiXCR, TCRdb re-called the multiplex PCR reads, giving one row per CDR3 protein. The profile shows approximately 400,000 distinct CDR3 sequences, roughly a quarter of them singletons. The source was peripheral blood mononuclear cells (PBMCs), collected when the disease was refractory, from a patient treated with antithyroid drugs. These receptors were obtained from a female donor with Graves disease. Each CDR3 is given with its conserved first and last residue. A D gene is named only where the DNA matches it firmly. Size tells how often a clone was seen (once, few, many) or the class of an expanded clone, and some rows leave it out.

j_call clone_size v_call d_call cdr3_aa cdr3_nt
TRBJ1-5 many TRBV6-2/TRBV6-3 NA CASSYSGPRQPQHF TGTGCCAGCAGTTACTCAGGACCTCGTCAGCCCCAGCATTTT
TRBJ1-3 many TRBV12-3/TRBV12-4 NA CASSSFGSSTEVSGNTIYF TGTGCCAGCAGTTCATTTGGGTCCTCGACAGAGGTTTCTGGAAACACCATATATTTT
TRBJ2-7 few TRBV7-9 TRBD1 CASSLRDRAYGSYEQYF TGTGCCAGCAGCCTAAGGGACAGGGCCTATGGGTCCTACGAGCAGTACTTC
TRBJ2-2 NA TRBV12-3/TRBV12-4 NA CASGTQNTGELFF TGTGCCAGCGGGACTCAGAACACCGGGGAGCTGTTTTTT
TRBJ1-5 NA TRBV29-1 NA CSAGTPNQPQHF TGCAGCGCTGGGACACCGAATCAGCCCCAGCATTTT
TRBJ2-1 NA TRBV2 TRBD2 CASSDLGLEANEQFF TGTGCCAGCAGTGATCTGGGACTAGAGGCTAATGAGCAGTTCTTC
TRBJ1-1 many TRBV6-2/TRBV6-3 NA CASSYLGRGAEAFF TGTGCCAGCAGTTACCTCGGCAGGGGTGCTGAAGCTTTCTTT
TRBJ2-2 many TRBV5-4 NA CASSVETTHTGELFF TGTGCCAGCAGCGTAGAAACGACTCACACCGGGGAGCTGTTTTTT
TRBJ2-3 few TRBV2 NA CASLRGSTDTQYF TGTGCCAGCCTCCGGGGGAGCACAGATACGCAGTATTTT
TRBJ2-7 NA TRBV20-1 NA CSARVSGGAPYEQYF TGCAGTGCTAGAGTCTCCGGCGGGGCCCCCTACGAGCAGTACTTC
TRBJ1-6 many TRBV28 NA CASTPPRGPLHF TGTGCCAGCACGCCCCCAAGGGGCCCCCTCCACTTT
TRBJ2-1 few TRBV10-3 TRBD2 CAISDLAGGVVHEQFF TGTGCCATCAGTGACCTAGCGGGAGGGGTTGTACATGAGCAGTTCTTC
TRBJ2-2 NA TRBV5-4 NA CASSPGYTGELFF TGTGCCAGCAGCCCAGGGTACACCGGGGAGCTGTTTTTT
TRBJ1-5 NA TRBV19 NA CASSLWGLSNQPQHF TGTGCCAGCAGCTTATGGGGGCTGAGCAATCAGCCCCAGCATTTT
TRBJ2-2 NA TRBV7-2 NA CASSLGGVPGELFF TGTGCCAGCAGCTTAGGGGGTGTACCCGGGGAGCTGTTTTTT
TRBJ2-7 many TRBV7-9 TRBD2 CASSVGLPDYEQYF TGTGCCAGCAGCGTGGGACTACCGGACTACGAGCAGTACTTC
TRBJ2-2 NA TRBV6-5 TRBD2 CASSSATGTSGRGGELFF TGTGCCAGCAGTTCGGCGACTGGGACTAGCGGGAGAGGCGGGGAGCTGTTTTTT
TRBJ2-7 many TRBV18 NA CASSPGQYEQYF TGTGCCAGCTCACCAGGACAGTACGAGCAGTACTTC
TRBJ2-2 NA TRBV29-1 TRBD1 CSARDPTGPTGELFF TGCAGCGCAAGAGACCCGACAGGGCCGACCGGGGAGCTGTTTTTT
TRBJ2-1 many TRBV6-4 NA CASSDNQGRDLNEQFF TGTGCCAGCAGTGACAACCAGGGGCGGGATCTGAATGAGCAGTTCTTC
TRBJ2-5 many TRBV12-3/TRBV12-4 TRBD1 CASSQGQGWSQETQYF TGTGCCAGCAGCCAGGGACAGGGGTGGTCCCAAGAGACCCAGTACTTC
TRBJ2-5 NA TRBV20-1 TRBD2 CSARAQTSGTGETQYF TGCAGTGCTAGAGCCCAGACTAGCGGGACCGGTGAGACCCAGTACTTC
TRBJ1-1 many TRBV6-5 TRBD1 CASSYSILGTANTEAFF TGTGCCAGCAGTTACTCGATCCTCGGGACAGCGAACACTGAAGCTTTCTTT
TRBJ2-2 few TRBV6-1 NA CASTSGKTGELFF TGTGCCAGCACCAGCGGAAAGACCGGGGAGCTGTTTTTT
TRBJ1-6 few TRBV30 NA CAWRRGVGSPLHF TGTGCCTGGAGACGGGGGGTTGGTTCACCCCTCCACTTT
TRBJ2-5 many TRBV7-2 TRBD2 CASSLVRLAGGRETQYF TGTGCCAGCAGCTTAGTCCGACTAGCGGGAGGGCGGGAGACCCAGTACTTC
TRBJ2-7 many TRBV2 TRBD2 CASRSPGLGIYEQYF TGTGCCAGCAGGTCACCGGGACTAGGTATCTACGAGCAGTACTTC
TRBJ2-7 NA TRBV6-2/TRBV6-3 NA CASSLTGTTKTYEQYF TGTGCCAGCAGTCTCACCGGGACGACCAAGACCTACGAGCAGTACTTC
TRBJ2-5 many TRBV7-2 NA CASSFPPQTQYF TGTGCCAGCAGCTTCCCCCCACAGACCCAGTACTTC
TRBJ2-7 many TRBV19 TRBD1 CASSIGTGTYEQYF TGTGCCAGCAGCATAGGGACAGGAACCTACGAGCAGTACTTC
TRBJ2-7 many TRBV6-6 TRBD2 CASSYSISSGRTYEQYF TGTGCCAGCAGTTACTCGATTTCTAGCGGGAGGACCTACGAGCAGTACTTC
TRBJ2-1 NA TRBV20-1 TRBD2 CSARVLAGGLDSF TGCAGTGCTAGAGTGCTAGCGGGAGGGCTCGACTCCTTC
TRBJ1-5 many TRBV2 NA CASRKQGDNQPQHF TGTGCCAGCAGAAAACAGGGAGACAATCAGCCCCAGCATTTT
TRBJ2-5 NA TRBV19 TRBD1 CASRDRTVQETQYF TGTGCCAGTAGGGACAGGACAGTTCAAGAGACCCAGTACTTC
TRBJ2-1 NA TRBV3-1 TRBD2 CASSPLPAGAIGEQFF TGCGCCAGCAGCCCCCTCCCAGCGGGAGCTATAGGTGAGCAGTTCTTC
TRBJ2-5 NA TRBV27 NA CASSFAGSLQETQYF TGTGCCAGCAGTTTCGCAGGGTCCCTACAAGAGACCCAGTACTTC
TRBJ2-5 few TRBV7-9 NA CASSLQGHQETQYF TGTGCCAGCAGCTTACAGGGGCACCAAGAGACCCAGTACTTC
TRBJ1-1 many TRBV28 NA CASSLRGPRMTEAFF TGTGCCAGCAGTTTACGGGGGCCCCGAATGACTGAAGCTTTCTTT
TRBJ1-1 few TRBV7-3 TRBD1 CASSLLTGGSAFF TGTGCCAGCAGTCTCCTGACAGGGGGCTCCGCTTTCTTT
TRBJ2-7 many TRBV6-1 TRBD1 CASSEGQGVTYEQYF TGTGCCAGCAGTGAAGGACAGGGGGTAACCTACGAGCAGTACTTC
TRBJ1-1 many TRBV6-1 NA CASSEARVNTEAFF TGTGCCAGCAGTGAAGCGCGAGTTAACACTGAAGCTTTCTTT
TRBJ2-7 many TRBV2 TRBD2 CASRREVHEQYF TGTGCCAGCAGACGGGAGGTCCACGAGCAGTACTTC
TRBJ1-4 NA TRBV5-1 NA CASSLETGINEKLFF TGCGCCAGCAGCTTGGAGACGGGAATAAATGAAAAACTGTTTTTT
TRBJ2-1 NA TRBV12-3/TRBV12-4 NA CASATYGEDYNEQFF TGTGCCAGCGCTACTTATGGCGAAGACTACAATGAGCAGTTCTTC
TRBJ1-1 many TRBV15 NA CATSRDQGLNTEAFF TGTGCCACCAGCAGAGATCAGGGGCTGAACACTGAAGCTTTCTTT
TRBJ2-2 few TRBV11-3 TRBD2 CASSLVREGRAGELFF TGTGCCAGCAGCTTAGTGCGGGAGGGTCGCGCCGGGGAGCTGTTTTTT
TRBJ2-2 NA TRBV3-1 TRBD1 CASSPTLQGAGGELFF TGTGCCAGCAGCCCGACGCTACAGGGGGCGGGCGGGGAGCTGTTTTTT